One and the same sample provided the 20 T cell receptor beta chains below, sequenced in a study of stem cell transplantation in POMP-related autoinflammatory disease. Repertoires were generated with immunoSEQ multiplex PCR, while TCRdb's copy carries only in-frame clones and drops some. The sample contains around 2,500 clones, more than 85% of which appear only once. The sequencing here drew on CD4+ follicular helper T cells (Tfh) from PBMCs, taken after stem cell transplantation. The receptors originated from a human patient with POMP-related autoinflammation and immune dysregulation (PRAID). Some T cells may have come from the graft donor.

The gene calls are TRBV4-2 and TRBJ1-4; 11 bases agree with TRBD1. Looked up from germline, CDR1 is LGHNA and CDR2 is YNFKEQ. V shed 1 base and J 6 bases; nucleotides not matched to a gene: 7. CDR3 length: 17 amino acids. The CDR3 spells CASSQVDRGHDDEKLFF. DNA for the CDR3: TGTGCCAGCAGCCAAGTGGACAGGGGGCATGACGATGAAAAACTGTTTTTT.

The genes are TRBV7-8 and TRBJ2-7, with a tentative D call TRBD1 (5 bases). V lost 1 base and J 6 bases, leaving 16 bases between the germline ends. The germline gives CDR1 SGHVS, CDR2 FQNEAQ. The CDR3 is 15 residues long. CDR3 region: CASSLEIWQGSEQYF. In DNA form, the CDR3 reads TGTGCCAGCAGCTTAGAAATCTGGCAGGGATCCGAGCAGTACTTC.

The chain carries TRBV5-1 and TRBJ2-1; 8 bases map to TRBD2. Per germline, CDR1 SGHRS and CDR2 YFSETQ. V shed 4 bases, J shed 5 bases, and the junction held 8 bases outside the gene matches. The CDR3 has 15 residues. The CDR3 nucleotides are TGCGCCAGCAGCAGTTCGGGAGGGCCTCACAATGAGCAGTTCTTC. It encodes CASSSSGGPHNEQFF.

This clone has more than one count but fewer than ten. This chain joins TRBV4-2 and TRBJ2-1; 7 bases map to TRBD2. CDR1 is LGHNA, CDR2 YNFKEQ, per germline. The CDR3 is 16 amino acids. Trimming at V came to 4 bases and at J to 7 bases, leaving 13 bases not matched to a gene. Written as DNA, the CDR3 is TGTGCCAGCAGCCTACAAGGCAGGGAGGGCCGGAATGAGCAGTTCTTC. Translating gives CASSLQGREGRNEQFF.

The chain employs TRBV4-1 and TRBJ2-5; 11 positions match TRBD2. CDR1 and CDR2 (germline): MGHRA, YSYEKL. This CDR3 region has 16 residues. Germline trimming cut 4 bases from V and 2 bases from J; bases unmatched to any gene: 6. The CDR3 DNA sequence: TGCGCCAGCAGCCCCGGAGTAGCGGGGGGGCAAGAGACCCAGTACTTC. This codes for CASSPGVAGGQETQYF.

This clone was recorded only once. The CDR3 reads CASSLDLQGNGYTF. The CDR3 DNA sequence: TGCGCCAGCAGCTTGGACCTTCAGGGGAATGGCTACACCTTC. The genes are TRBV5-1 and TRBJ1-2; D is possibly TRBD1 (6 bases). The germline gives CDR1 SGHRS, CDR2 YFSETQ. The V end lost 0 bases, the J end lost 6 bases, and 12 bases lay between the germline ends. This CDR3 is built from 14 residues.

The chain is built from TRBV9 and TRBJ2-3; 8 bases match TRBD2. J gave up 6 bases and V 1 base, and 10 bases lay outside the gene matches. Germline V gene lookup returns CDR1 SGDLS and CDR2 YYNGEE. The CDR3 has 16 amino acids. CDR3 in amino acids: CASSVSPGSGGDTQYF. In nucleotides, the CDR3 is TGTGCCAGCAGCGTATCGCCTGGAAGCGGGGGTGATACGCAGTATTTT. Combining the CDR3 with reference TRBV9 and TRBJ2-3 gives the whole variable domain DSGVTQTPKHLITATGQRVTLRCSPRSGDLSVYWYQQSLDQGLQFLIQYYNGEERAKGNILERFSAQQFPDLHSELNLSSLELGDSALYFCASSVSPGSGGDTQYFGPGTRLTVL.

This chain joins TRBV5-8 and TRBJ2-2; TRBD2 agrees at 7 bases. CDR3 length equals 15 residues. Germline V CDR1 and CDR2: SGHTS, YDEGEE. Trimming at V came to 4 bases and at J to 3 bases, leaving 6 bases not matched to a gene. CDR3 region: CASSKSGTYTGELFF. The CDR3 bases are TGTGCCAGCAGCAAGAGCGGGACTTACACCGGGGAGCTGTTTTTT.

The chain combines TRBV6-5 with TRBJ1-2; D is undetermined. The CDR3 length is 13 residues. Per germline, CDR1 MNHEY and CDR2 SVGAGI. Trimming cost V 6 bases and J 8 bases, with 16 bases left between them. The CDR3 loop reads CASSRTAGSGYTF. The CDR3 DNA reads TGTGCCAGCAGCCGTACGGCGGGATCCGGCTACACCTTC.

The chain links TRBV2 to TRBJ2-3; no clear D. Germline V CDR1 and CDR2: SNHLY, FYNNEI. The length of the CDR3 is 10 residues. V gave up 6 bases and J gave up 2 bases, with 0 bases separating them. CDR3 residues: CASSTDTQYF. The CDR3 nucleotides read TGTGCCAGCAGCACAGATACGCAGTATTTT.

This clone was detected a few times. CDR3 sequence (DNA): TGTGCCAGCTCCCCTAGACAGGAACAAGAGACCCAGTACTTC. This codes for CASSPRQEQETQYF. J is TRBJ2-5 and V is TRBV18; possibly TRBD1 for D (6 bases). Germline V CDR1 and CDR2: KGHSH, LQKENI. The CDR3 length is 14 residues. Trimming cost V 6 bases and J 2 bases, with 13 bases left between them.

V usage is TRBV4-2 and J usage is TRBJ2-5; 8 bases line up with TRBD1. In germline, CDR1 is LGHNA, CDR2 YNFKEQ. The CDR3 spans 15 residues. J gave up 2 bases and V 5 bases, and 7 bases lay outside the gene matches. DNA of the CDR3: TGTGCCAGCAGCTACGGACAGGGCCAACAAGAGACCCAGTACTTC. This sequence encodes CASSYGQGQQETQYF.

The chain has TRBV6-4 and TRBJ2-3; 10 bases are shared with TRBD2. This CDR3 has 16 residues. The V gene end was trimmed by 5 bases and the J gene end by 4 bases; junction bases not matched to a gene: 9. The V gene's germline CDR1 is MRHNA and CDR2 SNTAGT. The CDR3 loop reads CASSTLAGGSSDTQYF. The DNA of the CDR3 is TGTGCCAGCAGTACCTTAGCGGGAGGTAGTTCAGATACGCAGTATTTT.

The chain uses TRBV18 and TRBJ2-3, with 8 bases lining up with TRBD2. With 1 base clipped from V and 0 bases from J, the junction kept 9 bases outside the gene matches. Germline V gene sequence: CDR1 KGHSH, CDR2 LQKENI. CDR3 size: 18 residues. CDR3 amino acids: CASSPRGSGDPSTDTQYF. The CDR3 DNA reads TGTGCCAGCTCACCACGGGGTAGCGGGGATCCTAGCACAGATACGCAGTATTTT.

The J gene is TRBJ2-5, the V gene TRBV10-1; the D gene is possibly TRBD1 (6 bases). The ends were cut back, 11 bases at V and 1 base at J, with 14 bases in the middle. The V gene's germline CDR1 is WNHNN and CDR2 SYGVQD (reference sequence). The CDR3 has 13 residues. CDR3 DNA sequence: TGCGCCTCATCCGGGACACTCCAAGAGACCCAGTACTTC. The encoded protein is CASSGTLQETQYF.

The J gene is TRBJ1-3, the V gene TRBV3-1 (or the pseudogene TRBV3-2); 7 bases line up with TRBD1. Trimming took 0 bases from V and 3 from J; bases not matched to a gene: 5. From germline, CDR1 is LGHDT and CDR2 YNNKEL (reference sequence). The CDR3 loop spans 16 amino acids. The CDR3 DNA reads as TGTGCCAGCAGCCAAGATGGGACAGTACATGGAAACACCATATATTTT. As protein: CASSQDGTVHGNTIYF.

V and J are TRBV19 and TRBJ2-1, with 7 bases that match TRBD1. Losses at the gene ends were 5 bases for V and 5 bases for J; bases not matched to a gene: 3. Per the germline V gene, CDR1 is LNHDA and CDR2 is SQIVND (reference sequence). The CDR3 consists of 13 residues. In nucleotides, the CDR3 is TGTGCCAGTAGTCCGGGACAGAACAATGAGCAGTTCTTC. Its protein product is CASSPGQNNEQFF.

V gene TRBV5-1 combines with J gene TRBJ1-2; 9 nucleotides match TRBD1. Germline trimming cut 4 bases from V and 0 bases from J; bases unmatched to any gene: 10. From germline, CDR1 is SGHRS and CDR2 YFSETQ. This CDR3 spans 17 amino acids. CDR3 loop: CASSPFGQGSANYGYTF. CDR3 sequence (DNA): TGCGCCAGCAGCCCATTCGGACAGGGGTCGGCTAACTATGGCTACACCTTC.

V gene TRBV15 combines with J gene TRBJ2-7, with D unresolved. CDR1 and CDR2 (germline): LNHNV, YYDKDF (reference sequence). The CDR3 is 12 amino acids. Between the trimmed V and J ends, which lost 1 base and 3 bases, there was a span of 4 bases. The CDR3 here is CATSRVGYEQYF. CDR3 coding DNA: TGTGCCACCAGCAGAGTAGGCTACGAGCAGTACTTC.

This clone was seen once. The V gene is TRBV5-1, the J gene TRBJ2-4; 12 positions match TRBD2. Trimming at V came to 4 bases and at J to 3 bases, leaving 2 bases not matched to a gene. Germline CDR1 reads SGHRS; CDR2 reads YFSETQ. This CDR3 contains 15 residues. The CDR3 sequence is CASSLAGGVKNIQYF. DNA for the CDR3: TGCGCCAGCAGCCTAGCGGGAGGGGTCAAAAACATTCAGTACTTC. Using reference TRBV5-1 and TRBJ2-4 for the parts outside the CDR3, the full variable domain is KAGVTQTPRYLIKTRGQQVTLSCSPISGHRSVSWYQQTPGQGLQFLFEYFSETQRNKGNFPGRFSGRQFSNSRSEMNVSTLELGDSALYLCASSLAGGVKNIQYFGAGTRLSVL.